Presented here are 21 T cell receptor beta chains from one specimen sequenced in a study of blood T cell repertoires in COVID-19. The assay was immunoSEQ multiplex PCR, and TCRdb's table has in-frame clones only and misses some. Of some 90,000 clones in the sample, 90% are singletons; the top ten hold around 4.5%. Source material: peripheral blood. The receptors originated from a woman aged 80 or older with active or convalescent COVID-19.

This clone came up once. The chain joins TRBV5-1 to TRBJ2-3, with TRBD2 matching 15 bases. V was pared by 4 bases and J by 5 bases, with 5 bases of the junction left unmatched. Germline V CDR1 and CDR2: SGHRS, YFSETQ. The CDR3 is made up of 16 amino acids. The CDR3 DNA reads as TGCGCCAGCAGCGGGGGACTAGCGGGAGGAGGAGATACGCAGTATTTT. It is translated as CASSGGLAGGGDTQYF.

This clone came up once. J is TRBJ1-4 and V is TRBV28; tentatively, D is TRBD1 (6 bases). The CDR3 has 14 amino acids. V was trimmed by 4 bases and J by 7 bases, leaving 13 bases between them. Germline lookup yields CDR1 MDHEN and CDR2 SYDVKM. Here the CDR3 reads CASSSGVRGEKLFF. CDR3 DNA sequence: TGTGCCAGCAGTTCAGGGGTGCGCGGTGAAAAACTGTTTTTT.

The chain employs TRBV5-8 and TRBJ2-7; D uncertain. Trimming removed 5 bases from V and 3 bases from J, with 15 bases in between. Germline CDR1 is SGHTS and CDR2 is YDEGEE. This CDR3 comprises 14 residues. CDR3 bases: TGTGCCAGCAGTCCAACTCTTCCACTCTACGAGCAGTACTTC. It specifies CASSPTLPLYEQYF.

V gene TRBV7-8 combines with J gene TRBJ2-5; TRBD2 is a possible D gene (5 bases). Germline loops: CDR1 SGHVS, CDR2 FQNEAQ. The ends were cut back, 5 bases at V and 0 bases at J, with 13 bases in the middle. CDR3 size: 15 residues. This chain's CDR3 is CASSEGTLYQETQYF. In nucleotides, the CDR3 is TGTGCCAGCAGCGAGGGCACGTTGTACCAAGAGACCCAGTACTTC.

The chain employs TRBV11-2 and TRBJ1-4, with 9 positions matching TRBD1. Germline loops: CDR1 SGHAT, CDR2 FQNNGV. The CDR3 is 16 amino acids. J gave up 7 bases and V 3 bases, and 9 bases lay outside the gene matches. The CDR3 is CASSFTGGAWVEKLFF. CDR3 in DNA: TGTGCCAGCAGCTTCACAGGGGGCGCTTGGGTTGAAAAACTGTTTTTT. Full variable domain (rest looked up from reference TRBV11-2 and TRBJ1-4): EAGVAQSPRYKIIEKRQSVAFWCNPISGHATLYWYQQILGQGPKLLIQFQNNGVVDDSQLPKDRFSAERLKGVDSTLKIQPAKLEDSAVYLCASSFTGGAWVEKLFFGSGTQLSVL.

V and J are TRBV28 and TRBJ1-2, with 8 bases lining up with TRBD1. Germline assignment: CDR1 MDHEN and CDR2 SYDVKM. The CDR3 consists of 12 residues. Unmatched junction bases numbered 6, after V lost 11 bases and J lost 4 bases. As DNA, the CDR3 is TGTGCCGGGGGTGACAGGGGCTATGGCTACACCTTC. It is translated as CAGGDRGYGYTF.

This chain uses TRBV6-5 with TRBJ2-3; possibly TRBD2 for D (6 bases). The length of the CDR3 is 14 residues. CDR1 MNHEY and CDR2 SVGAGI come from the germline V gene. The V end lost 6 bases, the J end lost 1 base, and 11 bases lay between the germline ends. DNA of the CDR3: TGTGCCAGCAGGCGGGACGAAGGCACAGATACGCAGTATTTT. Translated: CASRRDEGTDTQYF.

The CDR3: CAWSAFDRGSYEQYF. The CDR3 DNA reads as TGTGCCTGGAGCGCGTTCGACAGGGGTTCCTACGAGCAGTACTTC. The rearrangement uses TRBV30 and TRBJ2-7; TRBD1 matches 8 bases. There are 15 residues in the CDR3. CDR1 GTSNPN and CDR2 SVGIG come from the germline V gene (reference sequence). V lost 3 bases, J lost 1 base, and 8 bases stayed unmatched. The full variable domain, with the rest looked up from reference TRBV30 and TRBJ2-7, is SQTIHQWPATLVQPVGSPLSLECTVEGTSNPNLYWYRQAAGRGLQLLFYSVGIGQISSEVPQNLSASRPQDRQFILSSKKLLLSDSGFYLCAWSAFDRGSYEQYFGPGTRLTVT.

This clone was observed a handful of times. The V and J genes are TRBV19 and TRBJ1-2; tentative D call: TRBD1 (6 bases). Trimming took off 4 bases at V and 4 bases at J, with 16 bases between the two ends. Per the germline V gene, CDR1 is LNHDA and CDR2 is SQIVND (reference sequence). This CDR3 has 15 amino acids. CDR3 bases: TGTGCCAGTAGTACGGACAGCAAGCAGGGCTATGGCTACACCTTC. Translation gives CASSTDSKQGYGYTF.

This rearrangement joins TRBV2 to TRBJ1-2; no definite D call. Germline loops: CDR1 SNHLY, CDR2 FYNNEI. Trimming pared 7 bases from V and 7 bases from J, leaving 16 bases between. The CDR3 has 13 amino acids. This chain's CDR3 is CASTLREGSGYTF. Written as DNA, the CDR3 is TGTGCCAGCACCCTACGGGAGGGAAGTGGCTACACCTTC.

V gene TRBV3-1 (or the pseudogene TRBV3-2) combines with J gene TRBJ1-2; no clear D. Germline V gene lookup returns CDR1 LGHDT and CDR2 YNNKEL (reference sequence). The germline V and J ends were trimmed by 1 base and 6 bases, with 24 bases remaining between them. This CDR3 is built from 18 residues. CDR3 nucleotides: TGTGCCAGCAGCCAAGGCAACAAGGTTGAGGCGGGTGAGAATGGCTACACCTTC. Its protein product is CASSQGNKVEAGENGYTF.

V is TRBV28 and J is TRBJ1-6; 10 bases match TRBD1. The CDR3 spans 14 residues. Trimming cost V 6 bases and J 9 bases; bases outside gene matches: 5. Germline CDR1 and CDR2: MDHEN and SYDVKM. CDR3 amino acids: CASSLRDRGSPLHF. In nucleotides, the CDR3 is TGTGCCAGCAGCTTAAGGGACAGGGGTTCACCCCTCCACTTT.

This chain connects TRBV9 to TRBJ1-6; D not resolved. Trimming stripped 4 bases from V and 6 bases from J, with 11 bases between. Germline V gene sequence: CDR1 SGDLS, CDR2 YYNGEE. The CDR3 loop spans 14 amino acids. CDR3 sequence: CASSLGTANSPLHF. The CDR3 coding sequence is TGTGCCAGCAGCCTCGGAACAGCTAATTCACCCCTCCACTTT.

The V gene is TRBV14, the J gene TRBJ2-1, with 11 bases fitting TRBD1. CDR3 length: 19 amino acids. Germline loops: CDR1 SGHDN, CDR2 FVKESK. J gave up 1 base and V 1 base, and 9 bases lay outside the gene matches. Here the CDR3 reads CASSQGTGGAWKSYNEQFF. CDR3 nucleotides: TGTGCCAGCAGCCAAGGGACAGGGGGCGCCTGGAAGTCCTACAATGAGCAGTTCTTC.

The chain joins TRBV21-1 to TRBJ2-1; whether TRBD2, the table's D call, matches the DNA was not checked. TRBV21-1 is tagged as a pseudogene. The CDR3 extends over 15 amino acids. The CDR3 region is CASSPFSGSNNEQFF. The CDR3 nucleotides read TGTGCCAGCAGCCCCTTTAGCGGGAGTAACAATGAGCAGTTCTTC.

This clone was seen just once. CDR3 region: CASSAGTGGTGELFF. As DNA, the CDR3 is TGTGCCAGTAGTGCCGGGACAGGGGGCACCGGGGAGCTGTTTTTT. The chain links TRBV19 to TRBJ2-2, with 11 nucleotides matching TRBD1. CDR1 is LNHDA and CDR2 is SQIVND in the germline V gene (reference sequence). CDR3 size: 15 residues. Trimming cost V 5 bases and J 4 bases; bases outside gene matches: 3.

This chain uses TRBV10-2 with TRBJ1-3; D not certain. In germline, CDR1 is WSHSY, CDR2 SAAADI. The CDR3 has 13 residues. V was pared by 7 bases and J by 1 base, with 8 bases between. In DNA, the CDR3 is TGCGCCAGCAACGAGGGTTCTGGAAACACCATATATTTT. This encodes CASNEGSGNTIYF.

Only one count was recorded for this clone. This chain uses TRBV5-1 with TRBJ1-5; D is unclear. Germline lookup yields CDR1 SGHRS and CDR2 YFSETQ. V lost 4 bases and J lost 2, with 13 bases in between. The CDR3 runs 15 residues. The CDR3 DNA sequence: TGCGCCAGCAGCCAGAGCGGAGTCGGCAATCAGCCCCAGCATTTT. It codes for CASSQSGVGNQPQHF.

The chain is built from TRBV7-3 and TRBJ1-6; unclear D gene. Germline V lookup: CDR1 SGHTA, CDR2 FQGTGA. V was cut by 2 bases and J by 8 bases, with 13 bases left in between. The CDR3 is 15 amino acids. CDR3 coding DNA: TGTGCCAGCAGCTTACAACGTGGTCCGGATTCACCCCTCCACTTT. Amino acids: CASSLQRGPDSPLHF.

The rearrangement links TRBV11-3 to TRBJ1-6; 8 nucleotides match TRBD1. Germline V gene data show CDR1 as SGHNT and CDR2 as YENEEA. V lost 1 base, J lost 9 bases, and 8 bases stayed unmatched. The CDR3 is 16 residues long. The CDR3 region has the DNA TGTGCCAGCAGCTTAGTTTTTTGGACAGGGCGTTCACCCCTCCACTTT. This translates into CASSLVFWTGRSPLHF. The whole variable domain, filled in from reference TRBV11-3 and TRBJ1-6, reads EAGVVQSPRYKIIEKKQPVAFWCNPISGHNTLYWYLQNLGQGPELLIRYENEEAVDDSQLPKDRFSAERLKGVDSTLKIQPAELGDSAVYLCASSLVFWTGRSPLHFGNGTRLTVT.

Points on this clone: At one end, the junction sequence differs from germline, possibly due to a read error. The genes are TRBV24-1 and TRBJ2-7, with 7 bases identical to TRBD1. In germline, CDR1 is KGHDR, CDR2 SFDVKD. This CDR3 has 12 residues. CDR3 DNA sequence: TGTGCCACCAGTGATTTGCAGGGGGATCTGACCTTC. It is translated as CATSDLQGDLTF.